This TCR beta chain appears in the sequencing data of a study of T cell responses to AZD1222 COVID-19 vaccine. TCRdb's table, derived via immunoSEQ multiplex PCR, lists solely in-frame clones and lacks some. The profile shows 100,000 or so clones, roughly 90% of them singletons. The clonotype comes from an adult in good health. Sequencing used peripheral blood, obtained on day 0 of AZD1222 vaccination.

The CDR3 nucleotides are TGTGCCAGCAGCGAGGGGGCTAATGAAAAACTGTTTTTT. Translation: CASSEGANEKLFF. The chain links TRBV9 to TRBJ1-4, with D maybe TRBD1 (6 bases). Trimming removed 3 bases from V and 3 bases from J, with 6 bases in between. CDR1 and CDR2 from the germline V gene are SGDLS and YYNGEE. CDR3 length: 13 residues.